This T cell receptor beta chain was recovered during a study of T cells after yellow fever vaccination. Findings of the study overall: Post-booster repertoires contained most primary-vaccination clones again (about 95% CD4, around 89% CD8).

TCRdb re-called the 5' RACE reads with MiXCR, one entry per CDR3 protein. The sample lists a few hundred thousand distinct CDR3 sequences, roughly 7.2% occurring once. CDR1 SGHKS and CDR2 YYEKEE come from the germline V gene (reference sequence). This CDR3 is 13 amino acids long. This clonotype was seen a handful of times. Antigen unknown. The junction and the germline gene differ at one end; a read error may be behind it. V usage is TRBV5-5 and J usage is TRBJ2-1, with D maybe TRBD2 (5 bases). The receptor was isolated from a man aged 25 to 45 who received the YFV17D yellow fever vaccine. The material was CD4+ T cells sorted from PBMCs, obtained 15 days after the yellow fever booster vaccination. The CDR3 bases are TGTGCCAGCAGCCCCGGACTCTACGATGAGCAGTTCTTC. Residues: CASSPGLYDEQFF.